The present entry profiles one T cell receptor (beta chain) with its context. The antigen is undetermined. The data are from a study of T cell responses to AZD1222 COVID-19 vaccine. Findings and limits, study-wide: Only 5 or 6 people who got AZD1222 tested seropositive at baseline. There were repertoire samples only from the period after the peak T cell response. There were vaccine-associated CD4 TCRs across spike, dominant at 160-218 and 743-854.

TCRdb's copy holds only in-frame clones and misses some; the assay was immunoSEQ multiplex PCR. The sample lists just under 55,000 clones, 87% seen once, with roughly 3.9% in the top ten. This sample comprised peripheral blood, obtained on day 0 of AZD1222 vaccination. This clonotype was obtained from an adult in good health.

DNA of the CDR3: TGCGCCAGCAGCCCCACCGGGACAGGGAATCAGCCCCAGCATTTT. Its protein is CASSPTGTGNQPQHF. The rearrangement links TRBV5-1 to TRBJ1-5; 9 positions agree with TRBD1. This CDR3 has 15 amino acids. Germline V gives CDR1 SGHRS, CDR2 YFSETQ. The V gene end was trimmed by 4 bases and the J gene end by 4 bases; junction bases not matched to a gene: 6. The full variable domain, with the rest looked up from reference TRBV5-1 and TRBJ1-5, is KAGVTQTPRYLIKTRGQQVTLSCSPISGHRSVSWYQQTPGQGLQFLFEYFSETQRNKGNFPGRFSGRQFSNSRSEMNVSTLELGDSALYLCASSPTGTGNQPQHFGDGTRLSIL.